The T cell receptor (beta chain) described here comes from a study of cytotoxic CD8 clonotypes in ibrutinib-treated CLL. Whole-study results and caveats: Public clonotypes proved infrequent, and on treatment they shrank or remained steady. In sustained-remission versus progressing patients, sampling times differed. An increase in clonality occurred at ibrutinib response, followed by a return toward baseline at progression.

This CDR3 is 13 amino acids long. The V segment lost 8 bases and the J segment 2 bases; nucleotides outside the gene matches: 2. Germline V gene lookup returns CDR1 SGDLS and CDR2 YYNGEE. This clone rates as medium-sized. Its antigen is still unknown. The protocol was immunoSEQ multiplex PCR, while the TCRdb copy is restricted to in-frame clones and leaves out a portion. The sample has fewer than 35,000 clones; around three fifths are singletons. This clonotype originated in a human donor with chronic lymphocytic leukemia. The sample consisted of PBMCs, taken before ibrutinib treatment. The chain links TRBV9 to TRBJ2-2; 8 positions match TRBD1. The CDR3 protein is CARGQGNTGELFF. Written as DNA, the CDR3 is TGTGCCAGAGGACAGGGTAACACCGGGGAGCTGTTTTTT.